The source of this T cell receptor beta chain is a study of cytomegalovirus exposure and HLA in healthy donors (dated by TCRdb to 2016 to 2017). General notes on the study: In an earlier analysis of about 560 of the donors, 276 Gb of sequence data and 90 million to 130 million unique TCR beta sequences from about 179 million T cells were reported. A later genetic analysis took genome-wide SNP genotypes for about 65% of the 666 donors and used that subset as a discovery cohort. An early release that covered about 600 HLA-typed donors contained approximately 300 gigabases of sequencing data and around 85 million unique TCR sequences. Both class I and class II loci were covered by HLA typing, at four-digit resolution. An earlier analysis of some 600 of the donors applied high-throughput TCR beta sequencing to assess whether each TCR beta V gene segment acted as functional or pseudogenic. A later analysis re-analyzed previously published TCR beta repertoires from several hundred donors and added high-resolution HLA genotyping to study TCR occurrence patterns. The number of typed donors differed by locus: about 620-640 for A, B, C, DRB1 and DQB1; 500 to 550 for DQA1; fewer than 610 for DPA1; and about 450 for DPB1. A handful of DR-DQ haplotypes were handled as single units for association and clustering because linkage in the cohort was strong. The T cell repertoires of 700 or so subjects were profiled by immunosequencing and related to cytomegalovirus serostatus. All discovery cohort repertoires had been generated using a single sequencing platform. The later analysis used no new phenotypic data to find candidate immune exposures, relying instead on TCR beta sequences and their occurrence across donors. The study combined high-throughput TCR immunosequencing, statistical association of individual TCRs with disease status, and machine learning to predict cytomegalovirus infection status. Donor age, sex, ethnicity and CMV serostatus were compiled together with the repertoire data. The study aimed to test whether signatures of past pathogen exposure could be identified by cataloging public T cell receptors. Besides the first cohort of under 700 subjects, a separate validation cohort made up of 95 to 150 different subjects was used. On average, over 200,000 unique TCR beta nucleotide sequences were sequenced per donor among a few hundred genotyped donors of the cohort, with 15% to 20% of those sequences being non-productive. Of the roughly 400 genotyped donors, approximately 83% fell in the genetic ancestry cluster associated with self-reported Caucasian donors.

Beyond this particular receptor, the publication reports: Correlated functional status among segregating V segments might reflect linkage disequilibrium, but an unknown experimental factor could not be ruled out. Across donors, most TCR sequences were observed very rarely, whereas some public TCRs were present in many individuals. In this cohort, only TCR beta chains were sequenced, and detectable features were limited by the absence of alpha or paired-chain data. In an earlier analysis of around 600 of the donors, most TCR beta V segments appeared in productive rearrangements about 87% or about 30% of the time, broadly matching IMGT annotations. A later analysis found that TCR association rates varied across HLA loci, with DRB1 alleles showing the most associated TCRs and HLA-C alleles the fewest. A later genetic analysis associated a missense DCLRE1C variant with V-gene and J-gene trimming of TCR beta chains, and an independent cohort replicated the association. In both the original and validation cohorts, the classifier was reported to diagnose cytomegalovirus status with high specificity and sensitivity. A further reported finding was that TCR beta sequences accurately predicted the HLA-A and HLA-B alleles for most subjects in the first cohort. CMV serostatus was the only immune exposure information available for the cohort. Because counts were too low, roughly 16 rarely observed V segments, including chromosome 9 orphons, were left out of the earlier analysis of 500 to 750 of the donors. A total of roughly 160 TCR beta chains were listed by the study as associated with cytomegalovirus. It was suggested by the authors that the approach could potentially be generalized to other disease states and immunological phenotypes. A later genetic analysis reported fewer N-insertions in productive TCRs among donors in an Asian-associated ancestry cluster than the roughly 670-donor mean. A later analysis reported that several top co-occurrence clusters appeared linked to parvovirus B19, influenza, CMV and Epstein-Barr virus. The presence/absence analyses assumed that sequencing depth was roughly uniform across donors, and that assumption may not be true. A few of the identified cytomegalovirus-associated TCR beta chains were confirmed in vitro to be specific for cytomegalovirus antigens. HLA typing was unavailable for some donors at each locus, so association tests used only the typed subset. When HLA alleles, especially DR and DQ, strongly co-occurred, TCR associations were difficult to assign to individual alleles. Because the 87-base-pair reads could not distinguish some IMGT-functional V segments, including TRBV6-2 and TRBV6-3, those segments were excluded. A later analysis found that HLA-associated TCR beta chains were more clonally expanded and had lower generation probabilities than equally common non-associated chains. At a false discovery rate of 0.05, a later analysis linked 16,000 or so TCR beta sequences to specific HLA alleles. A later analysis found that most CMV-associated TCR beta chains appeared HLA-restricted, with HLA associations seemingly driven largely by CMV exposure. A cluster of highly shared sequence variants was judged likely to be a technical artifact of the sequencing pipeline.

Library creation used the immunoSEQ multiplex PCR assay. For the multiplex PCR, a mixture combining 60 forward primers for TCR Vbeta segments and 13 reverse primers for TCR Jbeta segments was used. The CDR3 region of rearranged TCR beta genes was amplified from genomic DNA with a multiplex PCR assay. On the Illumina HiSeq System, the amplified TCR beta libraries were sequenced as 87-base-pair reads. The authors processed their data as follows. A later analysis tallied roughly 78 million unique TCR beta chains across the 666 repertoires, and about 12 million of those chains were shared by two or more donors. Raw reads were error-corrected and collapsed into unique sequences with a nearest-neighbor algorithm that merged closely related sequences to remove PCR and sequencing errors. Alignment of CDR3 sequences to IMGT reference sequences was used to assign V, D and J gene segments. For a sequence to be retained, at least a six-nucleotide match to both a V gene segment and a J gene segment was required. Rearrangements were classified as productive when the CDR3 lacked stop codons and remained in frame with V and J, and all other rearrangements were classified as non-productive. CDR3 was defined by IMGT convention, running from the second conserved V-encoded cysteine to the conserved J-encoded phenylalanine. In an earlier analysis of more than 550 of the donors, sequences lacking an unambiguous match to a single V gene segment were excluded. In an earlier analysis of almost 600 of the donors, a V segment was called functional when productive rearrangements were above 56.7%, and segregating when the standard deviation between donors exceeded 5%. A statistical classification framework was built to diagnose cytomegalovirus status from the catalog of TCR beta chain sequences. In a later analysis, TCR nucleotide sequences were compared against IMGT/GENE-DB human TR gene sequences so that V and J genes could be assigned. In a later analysis, CDR3 sequences and most-parsimonious VDJ recombination scenarios were assigned using the TCRdist pipeline. In a later analysis, every TCR beta chain was defined by the combination of its CDR3 amino acid sequence and its V-gene family, and reads without a unique V-gene family were dropped. As a way to deal with suspected cross-contamination and a sequencing artifact, a later analysis dropped under 600 nucleotide sequences that were highly shared and had low generation probability. For each public chain, a later analysis derived a clonal expansion index from normalized ranks of inferred template counts within each repertoire. A later analysis computed generation probabilities with a VDJ recombination model fitted to out-of-frame rearrangements, and checked the results against IGoR. In a later analysis, TCR-TCR, TCR-HLA and TCR-CMV co-occurrence was scored with hypergeometric tests, and a repertoire-size bias correction was applied to TCR pairs. In a later analysis, false discovery rates were estimated by permuting HLA or CMV assignments 20 times. A later analysis grouped co-occurring TCRs with DBSCAN, adding TCRdist sequence similarity when clustering within HLA-allele-positive subsets. Co-occurrence clustering excluded repertoires with fewer than 30,000 or more than 120,000 public chains, plus five with anomalous nucleotide sharing. The source is immuneACCESS, and TCRdb retained only in-frame sequences with V and J called. Part of the clones is not carried over; for the studies checked, unresolved V genes explain less than half of this, and the remainder is unexplained. V and J calls and clone size are those listed in that table; D and trimming were worked out from the DNA. In this sample the table shows 150,000 or so clones, roughly 77% of which occur a single time. The top ten clones comprise about 7.7% of the sample.

In regard to this clone: The specificity of this receptor is unknown. Qualities for individual bases were not recorded, and no much larger clone is one base off.

The cohort was made up of hundreds of healthy bone marrow donors. All cohort members were sampled while nominally healthy, although unrecorded immune exposures were likely present. The donor tested CMV seropositive and was one of the 289 seropositive cohort members. Every donor gave a peripheral blood sample, and the peripheral blood mononuclear cells from that sample were used for TCR beta sequencing. The Qiagen DNeasy Blood Extraction Kit was used to extract genomic DNA from the blood cell samples. CDR1 is given as MGHDK and CDR2 as SYGVNS, both from the germline V gene. The cysteine opens and the phenylalanine closes a CDR3 of 16 amino acids. Solely the CDR3 DNA is kept, with 48 bases framed from the first base. Trimming takes 6 bases from V and 7 bases from J, and the germline ends sit 21 bases apart.

The rearranged segments are TRBV25-1 and TRBJ2-2, and the D gene may be TRBD2, 5 bases matching. This clonotype was obtained from a woman aged 40 to 50 in good health and CMV-seropositive. Sequencing was done on a sample of PBMCs. Read as DNA, the sequence is TGTGCCAGCAGCGGATATATAGGCGGGTGGAGCGGGGAGCTGTTTTTT. Translated, this is CASSGYIGGWSGELFF.